These T cell receptor beta chains were read from a single sample in a study of blood T cell repertoires in COVID-19. TCRdb's copy holds only in-frame clones and misses some; the assay was immunoSEQ multiplex PCR. In the table there are around 250,000 clones, less than 90% of which are singletons. Specimen: peripheral blood. These receptors were taken from a man aged 55 to 70 who had recovered from COVID-19. Each CDR3 is given with its conserved first and last residue. D genes are given only for firm matches. Clone size, where shown, is once, few, many, or a class for clones that have expanded.

v_gene	j_gene	d_gene	abundance	CDR3nt	CDR3aa
TRBV10-1	TRBJ2-3	TRBD2	-	TGCGCCAGCAGTCCCGGGACTAGCGGTCCAGATACGCAGTATTTT	CASSPGTSGPDTQYF
TRBV5-1	TRBJ2-7	TRBD1	once	TGCGCCAGCAGCCCGGGACAGGGGGGCGGGGAGCAGTACTTC	CASSPGQGGGEQYF
TRBV6-5	TRBJ2-1	TRBD1	-	TGTGCCAGCAGTCGCGGACAGGGACCCTACAATGAGCAGTTCTTC	CASSRGQGPYNEQFF
TRBV5-6	TRBJ1-1	-	-	TGTGCCAGCAGCTTTCTCCCTAGGGGAATGAACACTGAAGCTTTCTTT	CASSFLPRGMNTEAFF
TRBV4-1	TRBJ2-2	TRBD2	few	TGCGCCAGCAGCCACCCCAGGCTTTTGCGGGGGGCCCCCTCGAACACCGGGGAGCTGTTTTTT	CASSHPRLLRGAPSNTGELFF
TRBV27	TRBJ1-2	TRBD1	many	TGTGCCAGCAGCCCAGGGGGCAGTGACTATGGCTACACCTTC	CASSPGGSDYGYTF
TRBV6-1	TRBJ2-1	TRBD1	-	TGTGCCAGCAGTGAAGGCAGGGGGTGGGATGAGCAGTTCTTC	CASSEGRGWDEQFF
TRBV3-1/TRBV3-2	TRBJ1-4	-	once	TGTGCCAGCAGCCAGGCAGGGGCGGCAACTAATGAAAAACTGTTTTTT	CASSQAGAATNEKLFF
TRBV30	TRBJ1-5	-	-	TGTGCCTGGAGTGTAGACACTAATCAGCCCCAGCATTTT	CAWSVDTNQPQHF
TRBV19	TRBJ1-2	-	-	TGTGCCAGTAGTAATCCGGTTATCGGTGGCTACACCTTC	CASSNPVIGGYTF
TRBV7-6	TRBJ2-3	TRBD2	-	TGTGCCAGCAGCCAGACTAGCGGGAGCCCCACAGATACGCAGTATTTT	CASSQTSGSPTDTQYF
TRBV5-1	TRBJ1-6	-	-	TGCGCCAGCAGCTTGGCCGGGTCGGCGAATTCACCCCTCCACTTT	CASSLAGSANSPLHF
TRBV11-2	TRBJ2-1	-	-	TGTGCCAGCAGAACCTCCGGCGGGAAAAGCTCCTACAATGAGCAGTTCTTC	CASRTSGGKSSYNEQFF
TRBV18	TRBJ2-2	-	-	TGTGCCAGCTCACCACGGAAAGGGGAAGCCGGGGAGCTGTTTTTT	CASSPRKGEAGELFF
TRBV2	TRBJ1-4	-	-	TGTGCCAGTCGGGCACAGGGAGAAGGGGCTAATGAAAAACTGTTTTTT	CASRAQGEGANEKLFF
TRBV28	TRBJ1-1	TRBD1	-	TGTGCCAGCAGGACAGGGGGGACTGAAGCTTTCTTT	CASRTGGTEAFF
TRBV13	TRBJ2-3	-	few	TGTGCCAGCAGCTTAGTCTCCACAGATACGCAGTATTTT	CASSLVSTDTQYF
TRBV24-1	TRBJ2-1	-	-	TGTGCCACCAGTGATTTGGGCAGGGGCAATGAGCAGTTCTTC	CATSDLGRGNEQFF
TRBV28	TRBJ1-4	-	few	TGTGCCAGCAGTTTCCTTTTGGGGAGGAGTGAAAAACTGTTTTTT	CASSFLLGRSEKLFF
TRBV27	TRBJ2-1	TRBD2	-	TGTGCCAGCAGTTTTTCGCGGGAGGCCTACAATGAGCAGTTCTTC	CASSFSREAYNEQFF
TRBV18	TRBJ2-5	-	-	TGTGCCAGCTCACCGGGGCAGAAAGAGACCCAGTACTTC	CASSPGQKETQYF
TRBV27	TRBJ2-2	-	-	TGTGCCAGCAGTCCTGGCTCTCGTGGGCCTAACACCGGGGAGCTGTTTTTT	CASSPGSRGPNTGELFF
TRBV4-2	TRBJ2-7	-	-	TGTGCCAGCAGCCAAGTCCAGGGGTCCTACGAGCAGTACTTC	CASSQVQGSYEQYF
TRBV6-6	TRBJ2-1	TRBD2	-	TGTGCCAGCAGTTACAGCGGGGGGGTTGTCAATGAGCAGTTCTTC	CASSYSGGVVNEQFF
TRBV2	TRBJ2-6	-	-	TGTGCCAGCAGTGACTCCCTCTCTGGGGCCAACGTCCTGACTTTC	CASSDSLSGANVLTF
TRBV11-2	TRBJ2-5	TRBD2	-	TGTGCCAGCAGTCTTAGGTTCAGGCGGGGGCAAGAGACCCAGTACTTC	CASSLRFRRGQETQYF
TRBV7-2	TRBJ2-2	TRBD1	few	TGTGCCAGCAGCTTAGAAGGGACAGGGGGCCTCGACACCGGGGAGCTGTTTTTT	CASSLEGTGGLDTGELFF
TRBV9	TRBJ2-5	-	once	TGTGCCAGCAGCCCTCTAGCGAGGTCAGAGACCCAGTACTTC	CASSPLARSETQYF
TRBV27	TRBJ2-2	TRBD2	-	TGTGCCAGCTCGGGACTAGCGGGGAGCGGGGAGCTGTTTTTT	CASSGLAGSGELFF
TRBV3-1/TRBV3-2	TRBJ1-5	-	-	TGTGCCAGCAGCCTTGGGGGCCATCAGCCCCAGCATTTT	CASSLGGHQPQHF
TRBV28	TRBJ2-7	TRBD1	-	TGTGCCAGCAGTTCCATTTGGGACAGGGGACCCTACGAGCAGTACTTC	CASSSIWDRGPYEQYF